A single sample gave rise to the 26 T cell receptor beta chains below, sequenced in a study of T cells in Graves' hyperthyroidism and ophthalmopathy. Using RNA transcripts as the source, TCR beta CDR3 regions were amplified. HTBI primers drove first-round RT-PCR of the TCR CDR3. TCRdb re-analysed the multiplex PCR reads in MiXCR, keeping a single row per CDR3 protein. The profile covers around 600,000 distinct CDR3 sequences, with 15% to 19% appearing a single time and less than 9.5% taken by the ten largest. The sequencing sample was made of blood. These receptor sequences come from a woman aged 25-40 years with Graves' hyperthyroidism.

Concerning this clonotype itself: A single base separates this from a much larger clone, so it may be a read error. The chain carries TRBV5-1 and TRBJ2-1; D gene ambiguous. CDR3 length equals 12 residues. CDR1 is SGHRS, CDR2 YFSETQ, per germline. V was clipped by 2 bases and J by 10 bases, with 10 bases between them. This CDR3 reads CASSFQVGEQFF. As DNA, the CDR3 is TGCGCCAGCAGCTTTCAGGTAGGGGAGCAGTTCTTC.

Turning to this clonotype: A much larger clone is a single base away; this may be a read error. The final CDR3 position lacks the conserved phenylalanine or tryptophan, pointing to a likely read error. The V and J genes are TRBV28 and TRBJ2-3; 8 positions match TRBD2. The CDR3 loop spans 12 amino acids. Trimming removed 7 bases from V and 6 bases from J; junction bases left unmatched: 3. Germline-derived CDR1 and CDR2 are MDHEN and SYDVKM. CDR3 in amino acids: CASKAGVDTQYS. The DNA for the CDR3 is TGTGCCAGCAAAGCGGGGGTGGATACGCAGTATTCT.

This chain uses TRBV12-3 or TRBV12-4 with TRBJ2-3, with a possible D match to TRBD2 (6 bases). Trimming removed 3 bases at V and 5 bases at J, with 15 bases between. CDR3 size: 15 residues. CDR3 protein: CASSFLTRVRDTQYF. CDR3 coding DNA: TGTGCCAGCAGTTTCCTGACTAGAGTAAGAGATACGCAGTATTTT.

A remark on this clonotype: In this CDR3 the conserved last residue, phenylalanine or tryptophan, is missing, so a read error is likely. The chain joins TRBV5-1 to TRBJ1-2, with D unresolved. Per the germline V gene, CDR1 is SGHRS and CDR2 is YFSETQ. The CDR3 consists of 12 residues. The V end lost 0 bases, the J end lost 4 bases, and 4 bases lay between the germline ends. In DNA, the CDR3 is TGCGCCAGCAGCTTGGGGACCTATGGCTACACCCTC. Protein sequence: CASSLGTYGYTL.

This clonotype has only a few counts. The CDR3 coding sequence is TGCAGCGTTGATGTTGGACAGGGCCCCTATGGCTACACCTTC. Translating it yields CSVDVGQGPYGYTF. V and J are TRBV29-1 and TRBJ1-2, with TRBD1 identical over 8 bases. CDR3 length: 14 amino acids. The V gene's germline CDR1 is SQVTM and CDR2 ANQGSEA. The junction had 7 bases not matched to a gene; V was cut back by 3 bases and J by 4 bases.

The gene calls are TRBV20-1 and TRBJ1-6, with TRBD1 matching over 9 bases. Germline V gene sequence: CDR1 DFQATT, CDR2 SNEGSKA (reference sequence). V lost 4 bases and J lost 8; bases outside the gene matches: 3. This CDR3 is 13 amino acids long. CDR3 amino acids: CSATRTGDSPLHF. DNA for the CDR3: TGCAGTGCTACTCGGACAGGGGATTCACCCCTCCACTTT.

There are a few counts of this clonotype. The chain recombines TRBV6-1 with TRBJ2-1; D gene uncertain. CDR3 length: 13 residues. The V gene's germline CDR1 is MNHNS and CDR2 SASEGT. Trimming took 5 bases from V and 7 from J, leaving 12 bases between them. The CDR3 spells CASSQRRLNEQFF. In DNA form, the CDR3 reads TGTGCCAGCAGTCAACGAAGGTTGAATGAGCAGTTCTTC.

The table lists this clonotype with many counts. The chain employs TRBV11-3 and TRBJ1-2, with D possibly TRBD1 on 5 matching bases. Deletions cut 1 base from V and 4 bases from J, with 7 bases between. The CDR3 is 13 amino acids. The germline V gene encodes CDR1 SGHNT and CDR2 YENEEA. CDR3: CASSLVRGYGYTF. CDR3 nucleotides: TGTGCCAGCAGCTTAGTTAGGGGCTATGGCTACACCTTC.

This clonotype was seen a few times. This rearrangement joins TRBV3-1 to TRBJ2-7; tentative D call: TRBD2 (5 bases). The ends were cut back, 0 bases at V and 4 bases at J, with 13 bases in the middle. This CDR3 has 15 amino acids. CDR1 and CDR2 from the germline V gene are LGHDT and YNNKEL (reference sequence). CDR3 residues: CASSQDLLAAYEQYF. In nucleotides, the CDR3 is TGTGCCAGCAGCCAAGATCTGCTAGCTGCATACGAGCAGTACTTC.

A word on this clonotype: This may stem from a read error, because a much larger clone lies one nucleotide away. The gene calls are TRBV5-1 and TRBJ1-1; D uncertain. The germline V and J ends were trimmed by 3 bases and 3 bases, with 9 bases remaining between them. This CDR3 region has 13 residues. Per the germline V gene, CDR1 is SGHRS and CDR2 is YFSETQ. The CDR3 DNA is TGCGCCAGCAGCTCGGGCCACGACACTGAAGCTTTCTTT. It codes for CASSSGHDTEAFF. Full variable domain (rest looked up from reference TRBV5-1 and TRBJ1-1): KAGVTQTPRYLIKTRGQQVTLSCSPISGHRSVSWYQQTPGQGLQFLFEYFSETQRNKGNFPGRFSGRQFSNSRSEMNVSTLELGDSALYLCASSSGHDTEAFFGQGTRLTVV.

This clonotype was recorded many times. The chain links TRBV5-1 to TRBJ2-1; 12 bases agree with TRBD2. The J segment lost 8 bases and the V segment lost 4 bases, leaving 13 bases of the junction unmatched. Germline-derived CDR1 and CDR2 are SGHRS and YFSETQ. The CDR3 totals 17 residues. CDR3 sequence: CASSHTPTGTSGHEQFF. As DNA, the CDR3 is TGCGCCAGCAGCCACACCCCAACCGGGACTAGCGGGCATGAGCAGTTCTTC.

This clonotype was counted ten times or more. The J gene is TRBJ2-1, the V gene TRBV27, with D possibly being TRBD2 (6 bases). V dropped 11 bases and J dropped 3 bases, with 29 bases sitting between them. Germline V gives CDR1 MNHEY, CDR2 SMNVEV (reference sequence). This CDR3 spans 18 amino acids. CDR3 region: CAVGGLLRSQTLYNEQFF. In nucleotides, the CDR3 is TGTGCCGTCGGAGGGCTCTTACGATCGCAAACCCTCTACAATGAGCAGTTCTTC.

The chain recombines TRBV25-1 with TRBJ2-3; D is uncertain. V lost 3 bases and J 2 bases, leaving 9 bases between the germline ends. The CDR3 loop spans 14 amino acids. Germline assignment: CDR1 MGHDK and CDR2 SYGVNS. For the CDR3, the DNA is TGTGCCAGCAGTGAGCCTGACCTCACAGATACGCAGTATTTT. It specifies CASSEPDLTDTQYF.

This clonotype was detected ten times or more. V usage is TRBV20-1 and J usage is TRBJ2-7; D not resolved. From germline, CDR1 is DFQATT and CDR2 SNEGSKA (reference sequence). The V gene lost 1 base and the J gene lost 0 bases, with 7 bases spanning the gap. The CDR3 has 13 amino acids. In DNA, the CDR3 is TGCAGTGCTAGAGGGACGAACTCCTACGAGCAGTACTTC. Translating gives CSARGTNSYEQYF.

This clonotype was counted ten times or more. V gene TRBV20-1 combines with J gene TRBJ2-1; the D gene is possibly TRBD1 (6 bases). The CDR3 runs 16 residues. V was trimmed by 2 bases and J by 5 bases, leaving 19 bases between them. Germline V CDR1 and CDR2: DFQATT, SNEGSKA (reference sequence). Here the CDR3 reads CSARIYPDRPDNEQFF. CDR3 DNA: TGCAGTGCTAGAATCTATCCCGACAGGCCCGACAATGAGCAGTTCTTC.

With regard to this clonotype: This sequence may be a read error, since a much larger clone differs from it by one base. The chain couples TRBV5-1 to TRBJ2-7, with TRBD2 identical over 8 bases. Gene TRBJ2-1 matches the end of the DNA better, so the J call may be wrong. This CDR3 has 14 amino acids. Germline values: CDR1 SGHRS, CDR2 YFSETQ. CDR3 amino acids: CASSLDSGIYEQFF. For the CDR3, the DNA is TGCGCCAGCAGCTTGGATAGCGGGATCTACGAGCAGTTCTTC.

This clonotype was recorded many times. CDR3 bases: TGTGCCAGCAGCCAAATCGACAAGCCCTACGAGCAGTACTTC. Translating gives CASSQIDKPYEQYF. The chain links TRBV4-2 to TRBJ2-7; D not resolved. Germline CDR1 is LGHNA and CDR2 is YNFKEQ. V was cut by 2 bases and J by 2 bases, with 10 bases left in between. The CDR3 is made up of 14 amino acids.

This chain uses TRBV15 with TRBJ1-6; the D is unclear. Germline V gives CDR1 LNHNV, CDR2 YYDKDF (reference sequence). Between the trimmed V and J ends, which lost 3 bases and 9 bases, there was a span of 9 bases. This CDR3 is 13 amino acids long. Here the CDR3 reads CATSRQKLSPLHF. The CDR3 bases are TGTGCCACCAGCAGGCAGAAGCTTTCACCCCTCCACTTT.

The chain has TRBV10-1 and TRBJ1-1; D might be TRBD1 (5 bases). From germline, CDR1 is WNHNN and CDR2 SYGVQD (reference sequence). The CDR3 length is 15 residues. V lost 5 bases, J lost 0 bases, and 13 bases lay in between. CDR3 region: CASSPGTSMNTEAFF. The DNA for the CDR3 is TGCGCCAGCAGTCCCGGGACGTCAATGAACACTGAAGCTTTCTTT.

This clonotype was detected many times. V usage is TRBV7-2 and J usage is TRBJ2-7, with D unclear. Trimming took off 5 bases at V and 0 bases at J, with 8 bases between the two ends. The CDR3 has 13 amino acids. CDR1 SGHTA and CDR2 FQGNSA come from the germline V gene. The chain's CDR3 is CASSPRTSYEQYF. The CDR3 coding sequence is TGTGCCAGCAGCCCGCGGACCTCCTACGAGCAGTACTTC.

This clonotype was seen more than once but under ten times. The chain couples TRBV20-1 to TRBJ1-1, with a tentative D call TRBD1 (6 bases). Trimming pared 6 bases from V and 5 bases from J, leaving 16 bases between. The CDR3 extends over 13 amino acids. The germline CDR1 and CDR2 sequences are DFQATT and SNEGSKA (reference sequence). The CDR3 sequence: CSAQGRGGTEAFF. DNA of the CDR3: TGCAGTGCCCAGGGGAGGGGGGGAACTGAAGCTTTCTTT.

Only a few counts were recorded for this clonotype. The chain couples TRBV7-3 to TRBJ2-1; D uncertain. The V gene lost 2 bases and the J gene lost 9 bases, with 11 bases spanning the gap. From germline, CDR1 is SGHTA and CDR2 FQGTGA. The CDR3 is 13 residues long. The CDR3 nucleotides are TGTGCCAGCAGCTTATCCCAAGTTGGTGAGCAGTTCTTC. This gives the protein CASSLSQVGEQFF.

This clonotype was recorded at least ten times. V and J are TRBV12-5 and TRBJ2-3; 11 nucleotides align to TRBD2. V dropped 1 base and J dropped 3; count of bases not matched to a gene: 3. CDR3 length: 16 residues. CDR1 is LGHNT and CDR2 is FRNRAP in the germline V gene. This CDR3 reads CASGLGTSGRTDTQYF. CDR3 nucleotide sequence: TGTGCTAGTGGTTTGGGAACTAGCGGGAGAACAGATACGCAGTATTTT.

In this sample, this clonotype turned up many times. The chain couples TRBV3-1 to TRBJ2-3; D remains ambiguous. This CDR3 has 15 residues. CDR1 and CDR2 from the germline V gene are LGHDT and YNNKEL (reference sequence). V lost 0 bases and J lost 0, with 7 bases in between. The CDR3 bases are TGTGCCAGCAGCCAAGACCTCGGTAGCACAGATACGCAGTATTTT. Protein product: CASSQDLGSTDTQYF.

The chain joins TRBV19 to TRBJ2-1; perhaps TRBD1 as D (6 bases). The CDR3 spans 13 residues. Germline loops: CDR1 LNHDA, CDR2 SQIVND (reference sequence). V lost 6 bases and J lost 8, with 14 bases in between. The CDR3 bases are TGTGCCAGTAGGTATCACGAGGGGGATGAGCAGTTCTTC. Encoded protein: CASRYHEGDEQFF.

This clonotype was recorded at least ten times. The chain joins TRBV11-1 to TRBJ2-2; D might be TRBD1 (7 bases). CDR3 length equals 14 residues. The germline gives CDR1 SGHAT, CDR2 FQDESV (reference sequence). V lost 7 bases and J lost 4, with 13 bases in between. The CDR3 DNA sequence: TGTGCCAGCACCTCTCAGGGGGGCACCGGGGAGCTGTTTTTT. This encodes CASTSQGGTGELFF.